Listed below are T cell receptor beta chains from one sample, sequenced in a study of technical replicates of blood from a handful of donors. Here immunoSEQ multiplex PCR was the method, and the copy in TCRdb shows in-frame clones only, minus some. The table lists about 81,000 clones, about 81% of them singletons. The material sequenced was PBMCs. All receptors come from a human donor in good health. Some clones in this sample may be carry-over from other donors' samples. Each CDR3 is given without its conserved first and last residue. Each record gives: V gene, clone size, J gene, CDR3 protein. Clone size appears in some rows only: once, few, many, or a class for an expanded clone.

TRBV4-3	.	TRBJ1-1	ASSQDRGGTWNKAF
TRBV4-2	once	TRBJ2-1	ASSQGTEGNEQF
TRBV19	few	TRBJ1-1	ASSAARMNTEAF
TRBV18	.	TRBJ2-5	ASSPQVAGTSETQY
TRBV29-1	.	TRBJ2-3	SVGGASGSQVDTQY
TRBV7-6	.	TRBJ2-1	ASSSGLANEQF
TRBV10-3	.	TRBJ2-7	ATGTSPYEQY
TRBV30	once	TRBJ2-2	AWAGDRGREGHSGELF
TRBV4-1	.	TRBJ1-2	ASSQGTGRWRNYGYT
TRBV4-2	.	TRBJ2-1	ASSLLREVLDEQF
TRBV15	.	TRBJ2-1	ATGGQGRSEQF
TRBV15	once	TRBJ2-6	ATSNQQIQAGANVLT
TRBV6-7	.	TRBJ2-7	ASSPSTGLLAGGPHEQY
TRBV13	once	TRBJ2-7	ASSLETGPAYEQY
TRBV7-9	.	TRBJ2-2	ASFDGLNTGELF
TRBV18	.	TRBJ2-2	ASSPPSQGRAGELF
TRBV14	.	TRBJ1-1	ASSQESTGQRIMNTEAF
TRBV19	.	TRBJ1-4	ASSIPQLNEKLF
TRBV19	.	TRBJ2-5	ASSILSGETQY
TRBV9	once	TRBJ1-1	AIGGGSVINTEAF
TRBV28	.	TRBJ1-5	ASSLLQGRMAYSNQPQH
TRBV11-2	.	TRBJ2-6	ASSLGANVLT
TRBV7-2	.	TRBJ2-7	ASSLGQSAYEQY
TRBV7-9	medium-sized	TRBJ1-6	ASSSAGEFNSPLH
TRBV4-3	.	TRBJ2-7	ASSPQQGYYEQY
TRBV5-1	.	TRBJ2-3	ASSGRDRSFTDTQY
TRBV6-1	.	TRBJ2-2	ASSQAYRTGELF
TRBV30	few	TRBJ2-1	AWSRGSYNEQF
TRBV7-8	.	TRBJ2-6	ASSFRAGANVLT
TRBV11-2	.	TRBJ2-7	ASSRDRGLEQY
TRBV29-1	.	TRBJ2-1	SVVQGSNEQF
TRBV18	.	TRBJ1-2	ASSLLRQDVPYGYT
TRBV4-3	.	TRBJ2-2	ASSPRRFGREGHGELF
TRBV4-2	.	TRBJ2-1	ASSQGTSANNEQF
TRBV5-4	.	TRBJ2-3	ASSSRTSGRLTDTQY
TRBV29-1	.	TRBJ2-3	SVEDRSGGVTDTQY
TRBV7-6	.	TRBJ1-2	ASSQRDSISGYGYT
TRBV7-9	.	TRBJ1-2	ASSLAGGYGYT
TRBV7-9	.	TRBJ1-5	ASSRTQGLNQPQH
TRBV7-6	.	TRBJ2-1	ASSRREYPNEQF
TRBV4-2	.	TRBJ2-7	ASSQGQPYEQY
TRBV10-3	.	TRBJ1-2	AIRSPGQGDYGYT
TRBV5-1	.	TRBJ1-3	ASSPGDPSGNTIY
TRBV7-6	.	TRBJ2-1	ASRNPGRLDEQF
TRBV7-2	.	TRBJ1-2	ASSSVQNYGYT
TRBV10-1	once	TRBJ2-4	ASRDSSNEIAKNIQY